This TCR beta chain is from a study of blood T cell repertoires in COVID-19. Whole-study context: Sources were T cells, B-cell-depleted T cells, or PBMCs; the material itself was cDNA or gDNA.

Authors' methods: Amplifying reference gene primers gave estimates of nucleated cell counts. The data were produced by immunoSEQ multiplex PCR, yet TCRdb's version contains in-frame clones alone and is incomplete. V and J calls and clone size are given by that table; D and trimming were obtained from the DNA. The table includes roughly 290,000 clones, around nine tenths detected once. V was clipped by 3 bases and J by 0 bases, with 9 bases between them. Looked up from germline, CDR1 is SGHRS and CDR2 is YFSETQ. The CDR3 spans 14 residues. The sequenced material came from peripheral blood. The sequence was obtained from a woman between 55 and 75 years old with acute or convalescent COVID-19. This sequence joins TRBV5-1 and TRBJ1-1, with D unclear. The CDR3 region is CASSSGILNTEAFF. CDR3 DNA: TGCGCCAGCAGCTCCGGGATCTTGAACACTGAAGCTTTCTTT.